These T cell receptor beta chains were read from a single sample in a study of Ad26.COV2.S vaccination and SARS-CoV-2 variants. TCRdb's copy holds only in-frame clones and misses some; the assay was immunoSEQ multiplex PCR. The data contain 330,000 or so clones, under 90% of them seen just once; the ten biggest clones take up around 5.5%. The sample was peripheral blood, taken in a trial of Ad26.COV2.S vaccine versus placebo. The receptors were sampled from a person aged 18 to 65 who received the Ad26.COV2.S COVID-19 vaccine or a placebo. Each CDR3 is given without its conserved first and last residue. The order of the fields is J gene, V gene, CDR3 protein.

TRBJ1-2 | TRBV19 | ASSIDRGGYGYT
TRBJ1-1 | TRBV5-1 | ASSARDSYTEAF
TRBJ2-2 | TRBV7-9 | ASTLFMNRDRGPGELF
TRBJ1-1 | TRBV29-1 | SVEHHAWTSMNTEAF
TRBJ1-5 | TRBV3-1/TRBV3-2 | ASGGAGQPQH
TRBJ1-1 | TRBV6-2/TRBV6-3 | ASSGQSNTEAF
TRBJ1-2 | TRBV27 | ASSSQGYYGYT
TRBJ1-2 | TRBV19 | ASSVTLDRTYGYT
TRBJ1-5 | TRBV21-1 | ASSKGSQGSNQPQH
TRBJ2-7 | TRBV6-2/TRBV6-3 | ASSRAGGPSREQY
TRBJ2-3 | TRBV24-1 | ATSDLIGDTQY
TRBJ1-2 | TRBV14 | ASSPQVEYHRSAMATPSGST
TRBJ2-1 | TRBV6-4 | ASAITGGYNEQF
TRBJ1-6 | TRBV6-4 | ASSDSTNSPLH
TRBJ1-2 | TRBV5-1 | ASSSPLTGGADGYT
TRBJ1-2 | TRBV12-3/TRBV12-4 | ASKGRENYGYT
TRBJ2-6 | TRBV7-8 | ASSDDRSYSGANVLT
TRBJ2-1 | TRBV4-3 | ASSPSLGPNEQF
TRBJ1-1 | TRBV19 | ASSIGQGRNTEAF